The sequence of this TCR beta chain was determined in a study of T cell responses to AZD1222 COVID-19 vaccine. On this clone: No antigen is known for it.

General study points: AZD1222 recipients seropositive at baseline numbered only 6 or 7. Among the donors, most were white British and more were female, and clonal diversity was possibly underestimated. Repertoire samples came only from after the peak T cell response.

Clones were sequenced by immunoSEQ multiplex PCR, and TCRdb holds only the in-frame ones, with some missing. Here the sample spans under 200,000 clones, around 88% being singletons. The clonotype was recovered from an adult who received the AZD1222 COVID-19 vaccine. The input for sequencing was peripheral blood, taken 28 days after the second AZD1222 dose.

In nucleotides, the CDR3 is TGCGCCAGCAGCTTGGGGTACAGAGGAAAGTACGAGCAGTACTTC. Translation: CASSLGYRGKYEQYF. J is TRBJ2-7 and V is TRBV5-1; D unclear. The CDR3 consists of 15 residues. Germline V CDR1 and CDR2: SGHRS, YFSETQ. The V gene lost 0 bases and the J gene lost 4 bases, with 14 bases spanning the gap.